This entry lists 5 T cell receptor beta chains sequenced from one sample in a study of control samples from healthy donors and cancer patients. The repertoire was sequenced with immunoSEQ multiplex PCR; TCRdb's copy has only in-frame clones and lacks some. The data hold 35,000 to 45,000 clones, with 75% to 95% observed a single time. The source material was PBMCs. These receptors all come from a woman aged 40 to 50 with head and neck cancer.

This clone has only a few counts. The chain joins TRBV9 to TRBJ1-6; D is ambiguous. This CDR3 is built from 13 residues. Germline CDR1 reads SGDLS; CDR2 reads YYNGEE. The germline V and J ends were trimmed by 3 bases and 5 bases, with 6 bases remaining between them. The CDR3: CASSAFNNSPLHF. The CDR3 nucleotides are TGTGCCAGCAGCGCCTTTAATAATTCACCCCTCCACTTT.

This clone was recorded once. This chain uses TRBV10-1 with TRBJ1-2; D is possibly TRBD1 (6 bases). V was clipped by 6 bases and J by 8 bases, with 16 bases between them. The germline gives CDR1 WNHNN, CDR2 SYGVQD (reference sequence). This CDR3 spans 13 amino acids. The DNA for the CDR3 is TGCGCCAGCAGCGAAGACAGGAGATGGGGCTACACCTTC. Translation gives CASSEDRRWGYTF.

The chain has TRBV5-6 and TRBJ2-2, with 7 nucleotides matching TRBD2. Germline values: CDR1 SGHDT, CDR2 YYEEEE. V trimming: 5 bases; J trimming: 5 bases; junction bases outside the gene matches: 15. This CDR3 has 17 amino acids. The CDR3, as DNA: TGTGCCAGCAGAGGGTGGGAGGGGCTGTTTTTAACCGGGGAGCTGTTTTTT. Its protein is CASRGWEGLFLTGELFF.

The chain uses TRBV6-1 and TRBJ1-4; TRBD1 matches at 7 bases. Per germline, CDR1 MNHNS and CDR2 SASEGT. This CDR3 is 14 amino acids long. V dropped 3 bases and J dropped 7; count of bases not matched to a gene: 5. The CDR3 coding sequence is TGTGCCAGCAGTGAGGGACAGTCGAGTGAAAAACTGTTTTTT. As protein: CASSEGQSSEKLFF.

The chain links TRBV10-3 to TRBJ2-3, with 9 positions matching TRBD2. V lost 11 bases and J lost 2; bases outside the gene matches: 17. The CDR3 loop spans 17 amino acids. The germline V gene encodes CDR1 ENHRY and CDR2 SYGVKD. CDR3 nucleotide sequence: TGTGCCTCCAGGGGTCCACTAGCGGGCCAAATCACAGATACGCAGTATTTT. It specifies CASRGPLAGQITDTQYF.